The 6 T cell receptor beta chains below all came from one sample that was sequenced in a study of T cell responses to AZD1222 COVID-19 vaccine. Assay used: immunoSEQ multiplex PCR; TCRdb lists only in-frame clones, some missing. This table holds about 150,000 clones, around nine tenths found once. This material consisted of peripheral blood, taken on day 0 of AZD1222 vaccination. These receptors originate from an adult in good health.

V usage is TRBV4-1 and J usage is TRBJ2-1, with 7 bases lining up with TRBD2. V lost 1 base to trimming and J lost 7 bases; unmatched junction nucleotides: 13. The CDR3 loop spans 17 amino acids. Germline lookup yields CDR1 MGHRA and CDR2 YSYEKL. The CDR3 is CASSQAPRGSGTNEQFF. The CDR3 DNA reads as TGCGCCAGCAGCCAAGCCCCTCGAGGCAGCGGGACGAATGAGCAGTTCTTC.

The chain links TRBV3-1 (or the pseudogene TRBV3-2) to TRBJ2-3; 9 bases align to TRBD2. Per germline, CDR1 LGHDT and CDR2 YNNKEL (reference sequence). CDR3 length equals 13 residues. V was clipped by 6 bases and J by 5 bases; unmatched bases: 3. The CDR3 DNA follows: TGTGCCAGCAGACTTAGCGGGAGAGATACGCAGTATTTT. The encoded protein is CASRLSGRDTQYF.

This clone came up once. The chain has TRBV6-6 and TRBJ1-2; TRBD1 matches at 7 bases. The CDR3 length is 13 residues. Looked up from germline, CDR1 is MNHNY and CDR2 is SVGAGI (reference sequence). Germline trimming cut 8 bases from V and 7 bases from J; bases unmatched to any gene: 10. The CDR3 spells CASGDRAVAGYTF. The CDR3 DNA reads as TGTGCCAGCGGCGACAGGGCGGTTGCTGGCTACACCTTC.

The chain employs TRBV27 and TRBJ1-2, with D perhaps matching TRBD1 (6 bases). Germline V gene data show CDR1 as MNHEY and CDR2 as SMNVEV (reference sequence). The length of the CDR3 is 15 residues. Trimming pared 6 bases from V and 4 bases from J, leaving 18 bases between. The chain's CDR3 is CASRVQGGQIYGYTF. The CDR3 coding sequence is TGTGCCAGCAGGGTACAGGGAGGACAGATCTATGGCTACACCTTC.

V usage is TRBV10-3 and J usage is TRBJ2-7; TRBD1 matches at 8 bases. This CDR3 contains 14 residues. Losses at the gene ends were 6 bases for V and 0 bases for J; bases not matched to a gene: 4. Germline V gene lookup returns CDR1 ENHRY and CDR2 SYGVKD. CDR3 region: CAIRGTGNSYEQYF. The CDR3 DNA sequence: TGTGCCATCAGGGGGACAGGCAACTCCTACGAGCAGTACTTC.

Note on this clone: This sample includes further DNA sequences coding for the same CDR3. The chain is built from TRBV28 and TRBJ1-2; D is unresolved. Trimming took off 6 bases at V and 1 base at J, with 9 bases between the two ends. Germline-derived CDR1 and CDR2 are MDHEN and SYDVKM. This CDR3 is built from 13 residues. The CDR3 sequence: CASSPGLNYGYTF. Written as DNA, the CDR3 is TGTGCCAGCAGCCCGGGTCTTAACTATGGCTACACCTTC.